Below are 3 T cell receptor beta chains sequenced from a single sample in a study of T cells expressing NK-cell markers. TCRdb re-called the 5' RACE reads; every CDR3 protein appears as one record, without DNA. This sample's table reports 400,000 to 550,000 distinct CDR3 sequences. Sequenced material: blood T cells: a sorted CD56 or NKG2C T cell subset, CD4+ or CD8+ T cells, or bulk PBMC T cells (not recorded which). The receptors were gathered from a woman aged 18-70 years in good health.

The chain joins TRBV7-2 to TRBJ2-7; TCRdb's assignment of TRBD1 cannot be checked, as there is no DNA. Germline V gene sequence: CDR1 SGHTA, CDR2 FQGNSA. This CDR3 is 16 amino acids long. The CDR3 spells CASSLGPDGYSGGRYF.

V gene TRBV27 combines with J gene TRBJ2-1; TCRdb gives TRBD1 as the D gene, but with no DNA this cannot be confirmed. The CDR3 has 15 residues. Germline V gene data show CDR1 as MNHEY and CDR2 as SMNVEV (reference sequence). The CDR3 protein is CASSVSGGDYNEQFF.

The chain uses TRBV7-9 and TRBJ1-1; TCRdb reports TRBD1, a call that lacks DNA to check it against. The CDR3 covers 15 residues. Germline CDR1 is SEHNR and CDR2 is FQNEAQ (reference sequence). The CDR3 sequence is CASSLLGQGNTEAFF.